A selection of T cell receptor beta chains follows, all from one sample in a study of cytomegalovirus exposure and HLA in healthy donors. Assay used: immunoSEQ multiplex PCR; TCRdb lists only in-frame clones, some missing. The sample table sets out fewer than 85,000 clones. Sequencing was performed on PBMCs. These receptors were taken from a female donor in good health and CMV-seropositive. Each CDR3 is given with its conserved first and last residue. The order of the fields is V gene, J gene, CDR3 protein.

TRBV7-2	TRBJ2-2	CASSLLSTGELFF
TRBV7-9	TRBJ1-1	CASRFGTANTEAFF
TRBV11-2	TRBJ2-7	CASSSNRGQGRRYEQYF
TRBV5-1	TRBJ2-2	CASSSSGREAGELFF
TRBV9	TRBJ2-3	CASSVGGTSGGPGSQVKQYF
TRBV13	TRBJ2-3	CASSPGLAGPTDTQYF
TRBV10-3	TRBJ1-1	CAIGEQEDTEAFF
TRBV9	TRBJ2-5	CASSMTSGRGGENQYF
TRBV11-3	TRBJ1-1	CASSWTGGTEAFF
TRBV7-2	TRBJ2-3	CASSSTSGGKTDTQYF
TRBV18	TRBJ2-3	CASSGTGGSDTQYF
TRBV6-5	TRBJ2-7	CASSSAGTSFEQYF
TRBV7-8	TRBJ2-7	CASSPSHTGIGEQYF
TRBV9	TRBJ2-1	CASSVVGGDYNEQFF
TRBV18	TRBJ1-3	CASSPGSSGNTIYF
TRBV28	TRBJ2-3	CASSSPASGITDTQYF
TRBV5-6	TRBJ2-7	CASSLASGVEQYF
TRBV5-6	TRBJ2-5	CASSLRETQYF
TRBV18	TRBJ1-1	CASSPVTTDTEAFF
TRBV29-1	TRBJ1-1	CSVGSRGRVTEAFF
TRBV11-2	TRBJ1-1	CASSRGGNTEAFF
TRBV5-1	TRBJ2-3	CASTLALGDTQYF
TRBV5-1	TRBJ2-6	CASSLAGATGANVLTF
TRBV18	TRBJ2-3	CASSPRSRATDTQYF
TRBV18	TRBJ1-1	CASSPPLGQNTEAFF
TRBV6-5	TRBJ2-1	CASSPHSDNEQFF
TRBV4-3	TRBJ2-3	CASSQDALPTGGSDTQYF
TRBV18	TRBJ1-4	CASSPPSEKLFF
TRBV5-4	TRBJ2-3	CASSQAGPSDTQYF
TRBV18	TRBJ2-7	CASSPGTSYEQYF
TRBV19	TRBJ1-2	CASTWTAGYGYTF
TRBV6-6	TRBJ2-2	CASREHPNTGELFF